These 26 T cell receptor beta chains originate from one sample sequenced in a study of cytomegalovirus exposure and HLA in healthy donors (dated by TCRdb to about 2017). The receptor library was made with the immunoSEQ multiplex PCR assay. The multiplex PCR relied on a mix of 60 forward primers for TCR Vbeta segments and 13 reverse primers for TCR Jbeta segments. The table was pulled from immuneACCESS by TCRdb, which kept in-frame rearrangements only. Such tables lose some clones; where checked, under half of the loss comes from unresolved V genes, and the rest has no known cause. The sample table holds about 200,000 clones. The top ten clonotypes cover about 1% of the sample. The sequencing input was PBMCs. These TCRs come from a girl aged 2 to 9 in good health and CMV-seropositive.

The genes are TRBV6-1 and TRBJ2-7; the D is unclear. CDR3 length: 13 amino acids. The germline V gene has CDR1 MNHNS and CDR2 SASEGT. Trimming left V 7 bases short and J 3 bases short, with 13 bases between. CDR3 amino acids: CASKGDLFYEQYF. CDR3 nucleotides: TGTGCCAGCAAAGGTGACTTATTCTACGAGCAGTACTTC.

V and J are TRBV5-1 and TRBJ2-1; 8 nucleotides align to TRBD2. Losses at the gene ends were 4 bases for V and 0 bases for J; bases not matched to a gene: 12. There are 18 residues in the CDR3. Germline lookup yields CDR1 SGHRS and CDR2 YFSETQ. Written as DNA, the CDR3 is TGCGCCAGCAGCCCAGGACTACAACTAGCGGCCTCCTACAATGAGCAGTTCTTC. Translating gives CASSPGLQLAASYNEQFF.

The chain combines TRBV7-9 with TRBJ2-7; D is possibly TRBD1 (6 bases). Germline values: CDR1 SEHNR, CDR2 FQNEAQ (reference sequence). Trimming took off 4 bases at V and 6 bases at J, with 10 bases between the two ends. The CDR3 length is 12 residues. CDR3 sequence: CASSSQGAEQYF. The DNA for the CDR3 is TGTGCCAGCAGCTCACAGGGCGCCGAGCAGTACTTC.

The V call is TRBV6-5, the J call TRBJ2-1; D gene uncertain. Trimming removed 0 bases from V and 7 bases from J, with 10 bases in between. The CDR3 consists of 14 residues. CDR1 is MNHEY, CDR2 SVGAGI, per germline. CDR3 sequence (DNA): TGTGCCAGCAGTTACTCCCGGTCTCATAATGAGCAGTTCTTC. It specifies CASSYSRSHNEQFF.

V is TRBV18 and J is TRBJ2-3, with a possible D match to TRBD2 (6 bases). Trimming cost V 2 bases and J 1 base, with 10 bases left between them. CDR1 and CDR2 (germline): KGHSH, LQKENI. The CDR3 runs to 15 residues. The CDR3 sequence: CASSPRGGGTDTQYF. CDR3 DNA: TGTGCCAGCTCACCAAGGGGCGGGGGCACAGATACGCAGTATTTT. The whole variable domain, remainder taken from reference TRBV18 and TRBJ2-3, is NAGVMQNPRHLVRRRGQEARLRCSPMKGHSHVYWYRQLPEEGLKFMVYLQKENIIDESGMPKERFSAEFPKEGPSILRIQQVVRGDSAAYFCASSPRGGGTDTQYFGPGTRLTVL.

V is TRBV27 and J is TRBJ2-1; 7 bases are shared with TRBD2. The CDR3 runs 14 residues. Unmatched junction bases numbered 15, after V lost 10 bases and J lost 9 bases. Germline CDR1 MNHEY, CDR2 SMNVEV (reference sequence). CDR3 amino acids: CATQGGSAEVEQFF. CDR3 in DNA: TGTGCCACCCAAGGCGGGAGCGCCGAGGTTGAGCAGTTCTTC.

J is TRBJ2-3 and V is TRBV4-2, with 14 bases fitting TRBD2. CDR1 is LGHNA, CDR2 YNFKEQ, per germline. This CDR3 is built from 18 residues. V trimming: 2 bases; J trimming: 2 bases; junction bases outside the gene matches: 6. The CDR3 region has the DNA TGTGCCAGCAGCCAAAGGACTAGCGGGAGGCTCGACACAGATACGCAGTATTTT. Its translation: CASSQRTSGRLDTDTQYF.

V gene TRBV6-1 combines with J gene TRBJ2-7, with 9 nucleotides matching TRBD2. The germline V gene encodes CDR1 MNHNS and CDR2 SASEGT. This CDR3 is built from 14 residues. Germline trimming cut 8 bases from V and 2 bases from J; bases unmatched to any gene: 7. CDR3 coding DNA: TGTGCCAGCGGATCTCGCGGGAGGGCCTACGAGCAGTACTTC. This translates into CASGSRGRAYEQYF.

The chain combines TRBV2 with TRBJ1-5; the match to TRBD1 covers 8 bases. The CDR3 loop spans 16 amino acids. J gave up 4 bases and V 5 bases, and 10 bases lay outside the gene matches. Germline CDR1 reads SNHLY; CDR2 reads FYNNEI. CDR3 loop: CASSQDGTGSNQPQHF. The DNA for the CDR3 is TGTGCCAGCAGTCAGGACGGGACAGGCTCAAATCAGCCCCAGCATTTT.

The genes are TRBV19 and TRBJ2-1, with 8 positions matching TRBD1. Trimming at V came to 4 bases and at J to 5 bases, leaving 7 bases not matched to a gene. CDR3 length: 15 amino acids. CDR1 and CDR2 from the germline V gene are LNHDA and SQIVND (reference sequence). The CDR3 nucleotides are TGTGCCAGTAGTACACCGGGACAGGTCAACAATGAGCAGTTCTTC. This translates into CASSTPGQVNNEQFF.

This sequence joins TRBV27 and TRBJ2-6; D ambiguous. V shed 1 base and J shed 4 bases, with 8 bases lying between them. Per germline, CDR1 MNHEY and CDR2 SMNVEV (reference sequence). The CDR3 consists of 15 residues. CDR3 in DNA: TGTGCCAGCAGTTTATGGTCTACCGGGGCCAACGTCCTGACTTTC. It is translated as CASSLWSTGANVLTF.

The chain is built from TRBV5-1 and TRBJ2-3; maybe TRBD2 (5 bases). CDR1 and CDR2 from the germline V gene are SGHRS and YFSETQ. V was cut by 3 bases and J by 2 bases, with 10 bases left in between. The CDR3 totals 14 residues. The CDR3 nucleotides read TGCGCCAGCAGCTCCTCGGGGTCCACAGATACGCAGTATTTT. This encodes CASSSSGSTDTQYF.

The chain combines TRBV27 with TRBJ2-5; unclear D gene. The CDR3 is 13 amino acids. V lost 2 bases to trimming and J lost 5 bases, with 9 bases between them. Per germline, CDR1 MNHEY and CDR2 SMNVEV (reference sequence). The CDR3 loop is CASSLQRQETQYF. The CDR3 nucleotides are TGTGCCAGCAGTTTACAACGCCAGGAGACCCAGTACTTC.

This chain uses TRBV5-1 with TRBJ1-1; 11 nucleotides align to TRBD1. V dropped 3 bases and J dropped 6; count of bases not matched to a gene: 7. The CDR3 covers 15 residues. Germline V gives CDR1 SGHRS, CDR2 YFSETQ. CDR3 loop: CASSWGTGGPAEAFF. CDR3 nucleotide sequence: TGCGCCAGCAGCTGGGGGACAGGGGGTCCCGCTGAAGCTTTCTTT.

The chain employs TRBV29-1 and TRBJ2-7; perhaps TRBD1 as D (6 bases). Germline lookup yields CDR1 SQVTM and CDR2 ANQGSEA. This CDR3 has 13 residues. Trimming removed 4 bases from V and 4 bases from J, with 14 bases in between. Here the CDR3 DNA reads TGCAGCGTTGTCGGAACAGGGAAATACGAGCAGTACTTC. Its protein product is CSVVGTGKYEQYF.

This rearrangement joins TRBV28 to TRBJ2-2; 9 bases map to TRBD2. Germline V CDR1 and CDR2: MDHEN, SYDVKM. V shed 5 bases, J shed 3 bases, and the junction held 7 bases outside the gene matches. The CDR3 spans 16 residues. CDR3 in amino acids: CASSLSGRKYTGELFF. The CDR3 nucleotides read TGTGCCAGCAGTCTAAGCGGGAGGAAGTACACCGGGGAGCTGTTTTTT.

The DNA of the CDR3 is TGTGCCAGCTCACCAACGGGGGACAGGGCTAGAAACACCATATATTTT. It translates to CASSPTGDRARNTIYF. V gene TRBV18 combines with J gene TRBJ1-3; 9 bases are shared with TRBD1. V lost 2 bases and J lost 5; bases outside the gene matches: 7. The CDR3 is 16 residues long. Germline CDR1 is KGHSH and CDR2 is LQKENI.

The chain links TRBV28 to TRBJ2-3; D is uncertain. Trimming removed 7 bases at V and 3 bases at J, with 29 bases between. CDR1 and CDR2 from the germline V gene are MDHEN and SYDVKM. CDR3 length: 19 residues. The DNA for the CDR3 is TGTGCCAGCAAAATCCTTCCCCCCGAAGACTGGCTAAGGACAGATACGCAGTATTTT. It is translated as CASKILPPEDWLRTDTQYF.

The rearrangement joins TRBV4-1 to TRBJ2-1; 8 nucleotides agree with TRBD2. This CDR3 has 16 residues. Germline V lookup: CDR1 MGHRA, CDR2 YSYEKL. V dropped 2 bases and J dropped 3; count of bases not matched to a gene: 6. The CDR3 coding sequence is TGCGCCAGCAGCCAACCTCGGGAGGGGATCTACAATGAGCAGTTCTTC. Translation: CASSQPREGIYNEQFF.

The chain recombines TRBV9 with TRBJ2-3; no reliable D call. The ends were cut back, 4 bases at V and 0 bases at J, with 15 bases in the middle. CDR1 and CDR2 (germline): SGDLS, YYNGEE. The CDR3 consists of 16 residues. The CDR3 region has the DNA TGTGCCAGCAGCCCCAGGTCCAGTACTAGCACAGATACGCAGTATTTT. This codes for CASSPRSSTSTDTQYF.

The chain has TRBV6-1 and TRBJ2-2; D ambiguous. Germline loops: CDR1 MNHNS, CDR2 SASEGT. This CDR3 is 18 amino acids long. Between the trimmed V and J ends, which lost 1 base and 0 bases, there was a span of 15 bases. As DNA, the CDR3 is TGTGCCAGCAGTGAAGAATGGTGGCTTATCTCGAACACCGGGGAGCTGTTTTTT. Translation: CASSEEWWLISNTGELFF.

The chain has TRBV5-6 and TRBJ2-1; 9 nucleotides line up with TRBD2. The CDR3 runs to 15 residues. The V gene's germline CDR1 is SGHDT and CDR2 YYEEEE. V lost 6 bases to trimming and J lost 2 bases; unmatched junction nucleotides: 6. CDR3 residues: CASTTGTSPYNEQFF. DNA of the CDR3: TGTGCCAGCACAACCGGGACTAGCCCCTACAATGAGCAGTTCTTC.

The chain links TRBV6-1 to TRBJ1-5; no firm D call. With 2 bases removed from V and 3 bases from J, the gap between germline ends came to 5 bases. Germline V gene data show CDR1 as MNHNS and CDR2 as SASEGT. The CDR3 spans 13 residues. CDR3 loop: CASSEQDNQPQHF. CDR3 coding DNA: TGTGCCAGCAGTGAACAGGACAATCAGCCCCAGCATTTT.

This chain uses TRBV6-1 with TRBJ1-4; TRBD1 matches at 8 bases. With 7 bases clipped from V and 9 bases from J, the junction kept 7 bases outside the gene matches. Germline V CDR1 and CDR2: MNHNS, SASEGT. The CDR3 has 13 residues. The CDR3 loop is CASMTGAHQKLFF. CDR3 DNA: TGTGCCAGCATGACAGGGGCGCATCAAAAACTGTTTTTT.

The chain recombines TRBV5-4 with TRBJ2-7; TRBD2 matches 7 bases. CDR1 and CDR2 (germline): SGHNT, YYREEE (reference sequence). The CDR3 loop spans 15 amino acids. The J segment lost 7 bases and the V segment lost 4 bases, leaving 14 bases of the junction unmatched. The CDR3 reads CASSGLAAAIGEQYF. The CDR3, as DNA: TGTGCCAGCAGCGGGCTAGCGGCTGCAATCGGGGAGCAGTACTTC.

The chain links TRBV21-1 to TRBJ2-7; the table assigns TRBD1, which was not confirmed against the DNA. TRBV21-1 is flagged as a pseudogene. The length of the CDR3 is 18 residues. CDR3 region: CASSKWGRGDSRSYEQYF. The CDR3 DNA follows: TGTGCCAGCAGCAAATGGGGTCGTGGGGACAGTAGATCCTACGAGCAGTACTTC.